This T cell receptor (beta chain) was documented in a study of CD8 T cells in Susac syndrome (dated by TCRdb to about 2019). General notes on the study: The study used repertoire sequencing to test whether antigen drove CD8+ T cell activation and differentiation in Susac syndrome. CD8+ T cell repertoire clonality was compared between more than ten healthy donors, roughly 14 Susac syndrome patients and 15 multiple sclerosis patients. Broad study findings and their caveats: The TCR sequencing and HLA analysis was acknowledged to have included a relatively small number of individuals.

CDR1 LNHDA and CDR2 SQIVND were looked up in the germline V gene (reference sequence). Reading from cysteine to phenylalanine, the CDR3 counts 15 amino acids. The read is trimmed to its CDR3 DNA, 45 bases read in frame from base 1. The V end loses 5 bases and the J end loses 0 bases, and a stretch of 11 bases separates them. Peripheral blood CD8+ and CD4+ T cells from healthy donors, Susac syndrome patients and multiple sclerosis patients were profiled using high-throughput TCR beta sequencing. The multiple sclerosis controls were treatment-naive patients whose relapsing-remitting disease, either stable or active, fulfilled the revised McDonald criteria. Bulk CD8+ and CD4+ T cells were purified magnetically by negative isolation, whereas CD8+ TEMRA cells were enriched by FACS. Blood was collected in EDTA tubes and processed within 24 hours, with PBMCs isolated through density gradient centrifugation. PBMCs intended for TCR sequencing were cryopreserved in liquid nitrogen and were subsequently thawed in a 37 degrees C water bath. A purity of at least 90% was achieved for sorted or isolated CD4+, CD8+ and CD8+ TEMRA cells.

RNA was extracted with the RNeasy kit and roughly 0.5 to 1 ug was reverse transcribed using random hexamers. The immunoSEQ multiplex PCR assay, which covers 54 Vbeta and 13 Jbeta segments, was used to amplify TCR beta CDR3 regions. PCR amplification bias was corrected using a synthetic template baseline for primer optimization and computational correction. The original pipeline was this. Reads were annotated to V, D and J genes according to IMGT and were analyzed with immunoSEQ Analyzer, with only productive sequences retained. Clonality was calculated as one minus the Shannon entropy normalized by log2 of the number of productive unique sequences. Public and private clones were assessed among the 100 most prevalent clones of each patient and control. Clones were defined as Susac-specific when absent from the healthy and MS cohorts, from 1052 published viral clones and from other ImmuneACCESS disease sequences. TCRdb trimmed the raw reads at Q25, called clones with MiXCR and kept productive beta chains. When rows share a CDR3 protein, they turn into one entry using the most common DNA and genes. These V and J calls originate from TCRdb's pipeline instead of the authors' own analysis. This sample is represented by some 450,000 distinct CDR3 sequences; roughly 85% of them were singletons. Of the sample, about 0.1% is held by the ten largest clones.

For this clonotype: What antigen it recognizes has not been identified. No much larger clone is present one base from it, and per-base qualities are unavailable.

The chain links TRBV19 with TRBJ1-5; the D gene assignment is ambiguous. This sequence was found in a human donor with multiple sclerosis. Sequencing was performed on CD8+ T cells from PBMCs. For the CDR3, the sequence is CASSSSVISNQPQHF. The DNA sequence reads TGTGCCAGTAGTTCATCCGTTATTAGCAATCAGCCCCAGCATTTT.